This is a list of T cell receptor beta chains from one sample in a study of shared clonotypes between healthy human individuals. The protocol was immunoSEQ multiplex PCR, while the TCRdb copy is restricted to in-frame clones and leaves out a portion. Of over a million clones listed, roughly 96% are singletons. Sequenced material: naive CD4+ T cells sorted from blood. The receptors originated from a young man in good health. CDR3s leave out the opening cysteine and the closing phenylalanine or tryptophan. Fields, in order: J gene, V gene, CDR3 protein.

J gene: TRBJ2-7
V gene: TRBV2
CDR3 protein: ASRTDRAEQY

J gene: TRBJ1-5
V gene: TRBV5-6
CDR3 protein: ASSTQGGQPQH

J gene: TRBJ2-1
V gene: TRBV5-4
CDR3 protein: ASSGSRTGGSYNEQF

J gene: TRBJ2-2
V gene: TRBV18
CDR3 protein: ASSPARGLTGELF

J gene: TRBJ2-2
V gene: TRBV9
CDR3 protein: ASSVASGRLTGELF

J gene: TRBJ2-7
V gene: TRBV5-1
CDR3 protein: ASSPGQGPPGEQY

J gene: TRBJ2-3
V gene: TRBV5-6
CDR3 protein: ASSRLEDTQY

J gene: TRBJ2-1
V gene: TRBV29-1
CDR3 protein: SVDGLADAYNEQF

J gene: TRBJ2-1
V gene: TRBV7-3
CDR3 protein: ASSPQAGHEQF

J gene: TRBJ2-5
V gene: TRBV28
CDR3 protein: ASSLFNILAGGPETQY

J gene: TRBJ1-3
V gene: TRBV27
CDR3 protein: ASSVTGGGFGNTIY

J gene: TRBJ2-7
V gene: TRBV5-1
CDR3 protein: ASSREGAPNSYEQY

J gene: TRBJ1-5
V gene: TRBV19
CDR3 protein: ASSIFFGGNQPQH

J gene: TRBJ2-7
V gene: TRBV28
CDR3 protein: ASLKRGVDYEQY

J gene: TRBJ2-7
V gene: TRBV5-1
CDR3 protein: ASSREGRDYEQY

J gene: TRBJ2-7
V gene: TRBV2
CDR3 protein: ASSPFGAGKSYEQY

J gene: TRBJ2-1
V gene: TRBV29-1
CDR3 protein: SVKPLVPGSTSYNEQF

J gene: TRBJ2-7
V gene: TRBV5-1
CDR3 protein: ASSEIVAGYEQY